This T cell receptor (beta chain) was profiled in a study of CD8 T cells in ankylosing spondylitis. Regarding the study as a whole: Seemingly distinctive of ankylosing spondylitis blood was a TCR beta motif formed by eight highly homologous variants. In ankylosing spondylitis patients, matched synovial fluid reportedly showed significant enrichment of disease-linked clones.

Germline CDR1 and CDR2: SQVTM and ANQGSEA. The V gene lost 6 bases and the J gene lost 1 base, with 12 bases spanning the gap. The CDR3 length is 13 residues. As to this clonotype: Its specificity is unknown.

Quantitative molecular-barcoded 5'-RACE generated the TCR beta libraries. TCRdb redid the calling of the 5' RACE reads with MiXCR, one entry per CDR3 protein. The sample consists of approximately 540,000 distinct CDR3 sequences, roughly 12% of them appearing once. The TCR was taken from a male donor with ankylosing spondylitis. What was sequenced was blood, either unsorted or a sorted T cell fraction (not recorded which). V usage is TRBV29-1 and J usage is TRBJ1-1; D is unresolved. The DNA of the CDR3 is TGCAGCGTGCAAGAAAACCAGAACACTGAAGCTTTCTTT. It is translated as CSVQENQNTEAFF.